A single sample gave rise to the 30 T cell receptor beta chains below, sequenced in a study of T cell repertoires in cytomegalovirus infection. TCRdb itself ran the reads through MiXCR, one entry per CDR3 protein. This table has some 320,000 distinct CDR3 sequences, 25% to 35% appearing once. For these receptors, no antigen is known. The specimen comprised cultured PBMCs, sampled from culture after CMV antigen stimulation. Source of these receptors: a human donor in good health (CMV status not recorded). Some clones in this sample may be carry-over from other donors' samples.

Ten or more counts support this clonotype. The gene calls are TRBV11-2 and TRBJ2-2, with 9 bases lining up with TRBD1. CDR3 length equals 17 residues. The ends lost 3 bases at V and 3 bases at J; junction bases unmatched: 8. From germline, CDR1 is SGHAT and CDR2 FQNNGV. DNA for the CDR3: TGTGCCAGCAGCTTCGACAGGGGGGGTTACGACACCGGGGAGCTGTTTTTT. Its translation is CASSFDRGGYDTGELFF.

V and J are TRBV20-1 and TRBJ1-1, with a possible D match to TRBD1 (6 bases). V gave up 0 bases and J gave up 1 base, with 15 bases separating them. The germline CDR1 and CDR2 sequences are DFQATT and SNEGSKA (reference sequence). The CDR3 is 16 residues long. CDR3 bases: TGCAGTGCTAGAGATCCCACACAGGGTCGGAACACTGAAGCTTTCTTT. Translated: CSARDPTQGRNTEAFF.

A few counts support this clonotype. This chain uses TRBV11-2 with TRBJ2-3; D is possibly TRBD2 (5 bases). In germline, CDR1 is SGHAT, CDR2 FQNNGV. The CDR3 totals 17 residues. Trimming stripped 7 bases from V and 2 bases from J, with 22 bases between. The CDR3 spells CASTSGSWETDTDTQYF. CDR3 nucleotide sequence: TGTGCCAGCACCTCGGGGTCGTGGGAGACTGACACAGATACGCAGTATTTT.

The chain employs TRBV2 and TRBJ1-6, with 9 bases matching TRBD1. Germline-derived CDR1 and CDR2 are SNHLY and FYNNEI. Losses at the gene ends were 7 bases for V and 7 bases for J; bases not matched to a gene: 8. The CDR3 runs 15 residues. The CDR3 bases are TGTGCCAGCATTTGGACAGGGGTTGAGAATTCACCCCTCCACTTT. Its protein is CASIWTGVENSPLHF.

The chain combines TRBV4-2 with TRBJ2-3, with a weak D call TRBD2 (5 bases). V lost 3 bases and J 5 bases, leaving 9 bases between the germline ends. Germline CDR1 LGHNA, CDR2 YNFKEQ. The CDR3 totals 13 residues. In nucleotides, the CDR3 is TGTGCCAGCAGCCAGAGGGCGGAAGATACGCAGTATTTT. It encodes CASSQRAEDTQYF.

The chain joins TRBV9 to TRBJ2-5; tentative D call: TRBD1 (5 bases). V was clipped by 4 bases and J by 2 bases, with 15 bases between them. CDR1 is SGDLS and CDR2 is YYNGEE in the germline V gene. This CDR3 is 15 amino acids long. The CDR3 protein is CASSPGAGQQETQYF. CDR3 DNA: TGTGCCAGCAGCCCCGGAGCAGGGCAACAAGAGACCCAGTACTTC.

The chain has TRBV7-3 and TRBJ2-1; no reliable D call. CDR1 SGHTA and CDR2 FQGTGA come from the germline V gene. CDR3 length equals 13 residues. V was cut by 3 bases and J by 7 bases, with 10 bases left in between. CDR3 bases: TGTGCCAGCAGCTTGTCCGAATGGAATGAGCAGTTCTTC. Protein: CASSLSEWNEQFF.

This clonotype was recorded many times. The chain couples TRBV25-1 to TRBJ1-1; D is possibly TRBD1 (5 bases). Germline values: CDR1 MGHDK, CDR2 SYGVNS. Trimming shortened V by 6 bases and J by 3 bases, and 14 bases separated the two germline ends. This CDR3 contains 14 residues. The CDR3 reads CASSPSRGYTEAFF. The CDR3 DNA sequence: TGTGCCAGCAGCCCGTCGCGGGGCTACACTGAAGCTTTCTTT. Looking up the rest from reference TRBV25-1 and TRBJ1-1 gives the full variable domain: EADIYQTPRYLVIGTGKKITLECSQTMGHDKMYWYQQDPGMELHLIHYSYGVNSTEKGDLSSESTVSRIRTEHFPLTLESARPSHTSQYLCASSPSRGYTEAFFGQGTRLTVV.

This clonotype showed up just a few times. This rearrangement joins TRBV5-8 to TRBJ1-3; 10 positions agree with TRBD1. In germline, CDR1 is SGHTS, CDR2 YDEGEE. This CDR3 is built from 14 residues. The V segment lost 2 bases and the J segment 8 bases; nucleotides outside the gene matches: 4. In nucleotides, the CDR3 is TGTGCCAGCAGCTTCCAGGACAGGGGGTACACCATATATTTT. This sequence encodes CASSFQDRGYTIYF.

This clonotype has just one count. The rearrangement joins TRBV7-8 to TRBJ2-7; no reliable D call. V lost 4 bases, J lost 7 bases, and 8 bases lay in between. CDR3 length: 11 amino acids. Germline assignment: CDR1 SGHVS and CDR2 FQNEAQ. CDR3 nucleotide sequence: TGTGCCAGCAGCTCAATTGTGGAGCAGTACTTC. It specifies CASSSIVEQYF.

V and J are TRBV6-1 and TRBJ2-1; D is possibly TRBD2 (7 bases). The germline gives CDR1 MNHNS, CDR2 SASEGT. Trimming took off 3 bases at V and 8 bases at J, with 14 bases between the two ends. This CDR3 has 14 residues. This chain's CDR3 is CASSERGGKDEQFF. The CDR3, as DNA: TGTGCCAGCAGTGAGAGGGGGGGGAAGGATGAGCAGTTCTTC.

The genes are TRBV28 and TRBJ2-3; 12 bases align to TRBD2. The CDR3 spans 15 residues. Unmatched junction bases numbered 5, after V lost 8 bases and J lost 2 bases. Germline loops: CDR1 MDHEN, CDR2 SYDVKM. CDR3 DNA sequence: TGTGCCAGCGATACTAGCGGGAGGAACACAGATACGCAGTATTTT. This encodes CASDTSGRNTDTQYF.

There are a few counts of this clonotype. This chain joins TRBV19 and TRBJ1-1; 8 bases are shared with TRBD1. Trimming cost V 4 bases and J 0 bases; bases outside gene matches: 7. The CDR3 length is 16 residues. Germline loops: CDR1 LNHDA, CDR2 SQIVND (reference sequence). The CDR3 DNA follows: TGTGCCAGTAGTAACAGGGGGGAAGGGATGAACACTGAAGCTTTCTTT. Protein product: CASSNRGEGMNTEAFF.

The V call is TRBV6-1, the J call TRBJ2-1; 9 nucleotides match TRBD2. Germline CDR1 MNHNS, CDR2 SASEGT. J lost 9 bases, V lost 6 bases, and 12 bases had no gene match. The CDR3 contains 15 residues. The CDR3 nucleotides are TGTGCCAGCAGGGGTAGCGGGGGTTTGGTGGGTGAGCAGTTCTTC. Protein sequence: CASRGSGGLVGEQFF.

This clonotype was detected a few times. The chain combines TRBV11-3 with TRBJ2-3, with TRBD1 as a possible D gene (8 bases). Germline V lookup: CDR1 SGHNT, CDR2 YENEEA. The germline V and J ends were trimmed by 5 bases and 4 bases, with 19 bases remaining between them. The CDR3 has 16 amino acids. CDR3 amino acids: CASSLQGAGGADTQYF. Written as DNA, the CDR3 is TGTGCCAGCAGCCTTCAGGGGGCTGGGGGGGCAGATACGCAGTATTTT.

The CDR3 DNA is TGTGCCAGCAGTGAGGGCACTAGCGGTCCCCTCTACGAGCAGTACTTC. This gives the protein CASSEGTSGPLYEQYF. This sequence joins TRBV6-5 and TRBJ2-7, with 8 bases identical to TRBD2. Looked up from germline, CDR1 is MNHEY and CDR2 is SVGAGI. V shed 5 bases, J shed 3 bases, and the junction held 12 bases outside the gene matches. The CDR3 totals 16 residues.

This clonotype was detected only a few times. The chain links TRBV29-1 to TRBJ2-5, with TRBD2 matching over 13 bases. V shed 4 bases and J 0 bases; nucleotides not matched to a gene: 5. The CDR3 runs 16 residues. Germline V gives CDR1 SQVTM, CDR2 ANQGSEA. This CDR3 reads CSVVGTSGMDQETQYF. The CDR3 DNA reads as TGCAGCGTTGTTGGGACTAGCGGGATGGACCAAGAGACCCAGTACTTC. Filled out from reference TRBV29-1 and TRBJ2-5, the complete variable domain reads SAVISQKPSRDICQRGTSLTIQCQVDSQVTMMFWYRQQPGQSLTLIATANQGSEATYESGFVIDKFPISRPNLTFSTLTVSNMSPEDSSIYLCSVVGTSGMDQETQYFGPGTRLLVL.

This clonotype has a handful of counts. The chain is built from TRBV3-1 and TRBJ1-4; D remains unclear. Germline values: CDR1 LGHDT, CDR2 YNNKEL (reference sequence). This CDR3 spans 16 amino acids. V was shortened by 2 bases and J by 0 bases, with 10 bases between the two germline ends. CDR3 loop: CASSQSELATNEKLFF. CDR3 sequence (DNA): TGTGCCAGCAGCCAATCAGAACTTGCAACTAATGAAAAACTGTTTTTT.

Turning to this clonotype: Germline is not matched at one junction end, which may reflect a read error. The J gene is TRBJ2-4, the V gene TRBV12-3 or TRBV12-4, with D unclear. This CDR3 is 12 amino acids long. CDR3 residues: CASSPLRNVQYF. Here the CDR3 DNA reads TGTGCCAGCAGCCCCCTTCGAAACGTTCAGTACTTC.

This clonotype came up a few times. The gene calls are TRBV29-1 and TRBJ2-2, with D perhaps matching TRBD1 or TRBD2 (5 bases each). The CDR3 has 13 residues. With 4 bases removed from V and 3 bases from J, the gap between germline ends came to 9 bases. Germline CDR1 reads SQVTM; CDR2 reads ANQGSEA. The DNA of the CDR3 is TGCAGCGTTGCCGAGGGGTACACCGGGGAGCTGTTTTTT. Translated, it gives CSVAEGYTGELFF.

A few counts support this clonotype. The chain uses TRBV19 and TRBJ1-3; D remains ambiguous. From germline, CDR1 is LNHDA and CDR2 SQIVND (reference sequence). This CDR3 is built from 12 residues. The ends were cut back, 3 bases at V and 5 bases at J, with 5 bases in the middle. Here the CDR3 reads CASSMPRNTIYF. The CDR3 nucleotides read TGTGCCAGTAGTATGCCCCGAAACACCATATATTTT.

This clonotype was detected only a few times. This rearrangement joins TRBV19 to TRBJ2-3; 7 nucleotides align to TRBD1. V lost 6 bases, J lost 2 bases, and 11 bases stayed unmatched. This CDR3 has 16 amino acids. The germline gives CDR1 LNHDA, CDR2 SQIVND (reference sequence). The CDR3 reads CASSDWGTEDTDTQYF. In nucleotides, the CDR3 is TGTGCCAGTAGCGACTGGGGGACAGAGGACACAGATACGCAGTATTTT.

This clonotype was seen a few times. The rearrangement uses TRBV11-2 and TRBJ2-3; 9 positions match TRBD2. Germline V gene sequence: CDR1 SGHAT, CDR2 FQNNGV. Trimming cost V 5 bases and J 4 bases; bases outside gene matches: 10. This CDR3 spans 16 amino acids. This CDR3 is CASSPVAGGRADTQYF. In DNA, the CDR3 is TGTGCCAGCAGCCCAGTGGCGGGCGGGAGGGCAGATACGCAGTATTTT.

The V call is TRBV9, the J call TRBJ2-1, with unresolved D. V was clipped by 0 bases and J by 8 bases, with 15 bases between them. This CDR3 contains 15 residues. Germline assignment: CDR1 SGDLS and CDR2 YYNGEE. Here the CDR3 reads CASSVEKVWQDEQFF. CDR3 sequence (DNA): TGTGCCAGCAGCGTAGAGAAGGTATGGCAGGATGAGCAGTTCTTC.

This clonotype appeared a few times. The chain has TRBV19 and TRBJ1-4; weak D call: TRBD1 (5 bases). The CDR3 covers 15 residues. Per germline, CDR1 LNHDA and CDR2 SQIVND (reference sequence). The ends were cut back, 8 bases at V and 0 bases at J, with 13 bases in the middle. CDR3 protein: CASWGTGTTNEKLFF. Here the CDR3 DNA reads TGTGCCAGTTGGGGGACGGGAACAACTAATGAAAAACTGTTTTTT.

This clonotype was picked up a small number of times. The chain employs TRBV28 and TRBJ1-2, with unresolved D. Between the trimmed V and J ends, which lost 2 bases and 0 bases, there was a span of 7 bases. The CDR3 is made up of 14 amino acids. Germline V lookup: CDR1 MDHEN, CDR2 SYDVKM. CDR3 loop: CASSLTQTNYGYTF. CDR3 sequence (DNA): TGTGCCAGCAGTTTAACACAGACTAACTATGGCTACACCTTC.

In its sample, this clonotype was seen a few times. The chain links TRBV12-5 to TRBJ2-7; the match to TRBD1 covers 7 bases. This CDR3 is built from 15 residues. Germline-derived CDR1 and CDR2 are LGHNT and FRNRAP. Unmatched junction bases numbered 7, after V lost 1 base and J lost 4 bases. Here the CDR3 reads CASGLGPGTEYEQYF. CDR3 sequence (DNA): TGTGCTAGTGGTTTGGGACCAGGGACAGAGTACGAGCAGTACTTC.

This clonotype was counted between two and nine times. The V and J genes are TRBV10-3 and TRBJ2-3, with 12 bases identical to TRBD2. The CDR3 runs to 17 residues. Per germline, CDR1 ENHRY and CDR2 SYGVKD. With 4 bases clipped from V and 2 bases from J, the junction kept 7 bases outside the gene matches. In nucleotides, the CDR3 is TGTGCCATCAGTGGGACTAGCGGGACAGTGCTCACAGATACGCAGTATTTT. As protein: CAISGTSGTVLTDTQYF.

The chain combines TRBV5-1 with TRBJ2-2; D is ambiguous. V lost 0 bases, J lost 1 base, and 10 bases lay in between. The germline V gene encodes CDR1 SGHRS and CDR2 YFSETQ. The CDR3 covers 16 residues. The CDR3 sequence: CASSLEPGLNTGELFF. CDR3 coding DNA: TGCGCCAGCAGCTTGGAACCAGGCTTGAACACCGGGGAGCTGTTTTTT.

This clonotype was counted a few times. This rearrangement joins TRBV2 to TRBJ2-7, with 7 nucleotides matching TRBD1. With 8 bases clipped from V and 3 bases from J, the junction kept 16 bases outside the gene matches. This CDR3 comprises 16 residues. Germline-derived CDR1 and CDR2 are SNHLY and FYNNEI. In DNA, the CDR3 is TGTGCCAGCCTAACACACACCGGGACAGAACTCTACGAGCAGTACTTC. Encoded protein: CASLTHTGTELYEQYF.